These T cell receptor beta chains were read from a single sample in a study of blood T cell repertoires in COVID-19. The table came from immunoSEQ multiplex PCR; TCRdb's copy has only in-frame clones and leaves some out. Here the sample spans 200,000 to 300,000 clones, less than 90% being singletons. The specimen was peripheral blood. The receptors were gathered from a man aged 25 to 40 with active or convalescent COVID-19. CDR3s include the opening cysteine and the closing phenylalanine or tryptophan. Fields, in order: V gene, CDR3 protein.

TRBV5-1 CASSLAGQRRVEAFF
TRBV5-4 CASRSAGTGDYGYTF
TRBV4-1 CASSLPTDDNEQFF
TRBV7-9 CASSLVGGENNEQFF
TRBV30 CAGAWQGDYEQYF
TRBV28 CASSLSTGYGYTF
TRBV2 CASQRNRGRADWAYNEQFF
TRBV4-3 CASKASRGANTEAFF
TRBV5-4 CASSLAGTGLEEQYF
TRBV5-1 CASSGADILYGYTF
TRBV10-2 CASSERGPGEQYF
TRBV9 CASSVANSRAPLHF
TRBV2 CASSVTGTVNSPLHF
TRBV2 CASRVAGGTDTQYF
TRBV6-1 CASSEWGTGNSPLHF
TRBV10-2 CASSFGTGSAYGYTF
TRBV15 CATSRDRTGNTEAFF
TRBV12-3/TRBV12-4 CAINRGMNTEAFF
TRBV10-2 CASSRLAGGRYEQYF
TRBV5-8 CASSNQKGGSVQETQYF
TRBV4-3 CASSQGQGNEQFF
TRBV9 CASSVTGTGDGYTF
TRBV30 CAWGRDQPQHF
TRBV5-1 CASSFTGQNTEAFF
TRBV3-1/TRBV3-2 CASSPGTGLAALYEQYF
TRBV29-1 CSVEGTGTVNEKLFF
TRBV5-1 CASSSEPTGGTNEKLFF
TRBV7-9 CASSSYGTSGGQNTGELFF
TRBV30 CAWSPGTGIYEQYF
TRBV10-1 CASSGTSGGAEEETQYF
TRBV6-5 CASSYGDKDYTGELFF
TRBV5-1 CASSSSGDFANYGYTF
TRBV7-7 CASSPLAGGLETQYF
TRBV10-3 CAISGTDYNEQFF
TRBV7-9 CASSLGINRGATEAFF
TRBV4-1 CASSQAGQRYEQYF
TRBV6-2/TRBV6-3 CASSPLWGGPSTLKISPLHF
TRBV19 CASMYSSGNTIYF
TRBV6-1 CASSELVRGQSQYF
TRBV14 CASSQDSGEQFF
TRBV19 CASSTLQGRELFF
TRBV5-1 CASSLAGGDYQPQHF